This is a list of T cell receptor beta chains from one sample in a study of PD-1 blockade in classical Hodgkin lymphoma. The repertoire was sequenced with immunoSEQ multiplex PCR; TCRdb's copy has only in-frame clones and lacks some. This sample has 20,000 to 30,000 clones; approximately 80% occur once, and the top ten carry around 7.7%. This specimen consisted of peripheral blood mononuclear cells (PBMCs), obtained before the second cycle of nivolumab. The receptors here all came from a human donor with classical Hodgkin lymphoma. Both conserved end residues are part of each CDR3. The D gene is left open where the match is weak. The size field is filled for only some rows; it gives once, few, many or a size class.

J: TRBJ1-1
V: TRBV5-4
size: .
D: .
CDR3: CASSLGSGGSEAFF
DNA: TGTGCCAGCAGCTTGGGATCTGGGGGCTCTGAAGCTTTCTTT

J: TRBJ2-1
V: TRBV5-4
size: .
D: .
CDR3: CASSLARGAYNEQFF
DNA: TGTGCCAGCAGCTTGGCTCGCGGGGCTTACAATGAGCAGTTCTTC

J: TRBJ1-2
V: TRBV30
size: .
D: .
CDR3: CAWSSRIGYTF
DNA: TGTGCCTGGAGTTCCCGGATAGGCTACACCTTC

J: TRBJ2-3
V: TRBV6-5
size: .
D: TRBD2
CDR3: CASRGLATHADTQYF
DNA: TGTGCCAGCAGGGGACTAGCCACGCATGCAGATACGCAGTATTTT

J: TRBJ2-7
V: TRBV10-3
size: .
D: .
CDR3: CAISESGGYYEQYF
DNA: TGTGCCATCAGTGAGTCGGGGGGTTACTACGAGCAGTACTTC

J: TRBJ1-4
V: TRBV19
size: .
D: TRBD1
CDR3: CASTTHRGANEKLFF
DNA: TGTGCCAGTACTACACACAGGGGTGCTAATGAAAAACTGTTTTTT

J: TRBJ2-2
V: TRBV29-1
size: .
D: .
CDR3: CSVEGSDSLDAGELFF
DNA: TGCAGCGTTGAAGGTTCCGATTCACTGGACGCCGGGGAGCTGTTTTTT

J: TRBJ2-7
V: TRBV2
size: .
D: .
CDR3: CASSEARGQIYEQYF
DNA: TGTGCCAGCAGTGAAGCGCGGGGACAAATCTACGAGCAGTACTTC

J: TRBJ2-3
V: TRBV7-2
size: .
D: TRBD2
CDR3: CASSDTSGGARDTQYF
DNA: TGTGCCAGCAGCGATACTAGCGGGGGGGCCAGAGATACGCAGTATTTT

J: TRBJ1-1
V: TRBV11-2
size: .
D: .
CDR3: CASGLLGAGTEAFF
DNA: TGTGCCAGCGGTTTGTTGGGGGCGGGCACTGAAGCTTTCTTT

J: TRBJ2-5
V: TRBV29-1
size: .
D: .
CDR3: CSVEEFGAQYF
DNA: TGCAGCGTTGAAGAGTTCGGGGCCCAGTACTTC

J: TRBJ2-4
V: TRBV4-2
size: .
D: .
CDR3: CASSQELGALAKNIQYF
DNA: TGTGCCAGCAGCCAAGAGTTGGGTGCATTAGCCAAAAACATTCAGTACTTC

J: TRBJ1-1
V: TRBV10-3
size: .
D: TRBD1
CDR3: CAISGEGGRGDTEAFF
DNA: TGTGCCATCAGTGGGGAAGGGGGCAGGGGGGACACTGAAGCTTTCTTT

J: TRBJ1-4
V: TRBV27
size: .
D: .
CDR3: CANRQQGFEKLFF
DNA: TGTGCCAACAGACAACAGGGTTTCGAAAAACTGTTTTTT

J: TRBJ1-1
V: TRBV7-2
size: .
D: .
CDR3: CASSLQIRRTEAFF
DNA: TGTGCCAGCAGCTTACAAATCCGGCGGACTGAAGCTTTCTTT

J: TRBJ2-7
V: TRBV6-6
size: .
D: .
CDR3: CASSPTVSYEQYF
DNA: TGTGCCAGCAGCCCGACAGTCTCCTACGAGCAGTACTTC

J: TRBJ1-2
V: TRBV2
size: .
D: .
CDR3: CASSDSYGYTF
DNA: TGTGCCAGCAGTGACAGCTATGGCTACACCTTC

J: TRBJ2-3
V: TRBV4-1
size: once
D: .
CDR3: CASSQEGVTQYF
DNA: TGCGCCAGCAGCCAAGAGGGGGTTACGCAGTATTTT

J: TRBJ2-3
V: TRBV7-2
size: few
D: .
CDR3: CASSLRWATQISRTDTQYF
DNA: TGTGCCAGCAGCTTAAGGTGGGCTACCCAGATTTCGCGCACAGATACGCAGTATTTT

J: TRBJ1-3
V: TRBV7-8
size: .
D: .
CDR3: CASSFVEGYSGNTIYF
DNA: TGTGCCAGCAGCTTTGTTGAGGGCTACTCTGGAAACACCATATATTTT

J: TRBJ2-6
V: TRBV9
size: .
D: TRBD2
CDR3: CASSLTSGWWGANVLTF
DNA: TGTGCCAGCAGCCTGACTAGCGGCTGGTGGGGGGCCAACGTCCTGACTTTC

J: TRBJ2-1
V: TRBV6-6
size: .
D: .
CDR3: CASSSGLEQFF
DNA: TGTGCCAGCAGTTCGGGGCTTGAGCAGTTCTTC

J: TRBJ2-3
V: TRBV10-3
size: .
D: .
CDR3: CAISETASGVVETDTQYF
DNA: TGTGCCATCAGTGAGACGGCTAGTGGGGTAGTGGAAACAGATACGCAGTATTTT

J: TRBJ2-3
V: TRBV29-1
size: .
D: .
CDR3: CSVPGRGSADTQYF
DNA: TGCAGCGTTCCGGGCCGTGGGTCGGCAGATACGCAGTATTTT

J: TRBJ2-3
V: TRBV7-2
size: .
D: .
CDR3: CASSLDLAGASTDTQYF
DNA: TGTGCCAGCAGCTTAGATCTTGCGGGGGCTAGCACAGATACGCAGTATTTT

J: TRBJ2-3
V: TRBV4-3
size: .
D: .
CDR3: CASSQDRVRGSTDTQYF
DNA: TGCGCCAGCAGCCAAGATCGAGTCCGGGGATCCACAGATACGCAGTATTTT

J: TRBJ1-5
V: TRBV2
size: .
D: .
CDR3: CASSELGTGNQPQHF
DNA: TGTGCCAGCAGTGAATTGGGGACGGGCAATCAGCCCCAGCATTTT

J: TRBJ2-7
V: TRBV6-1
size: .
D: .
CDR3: CASSVAGGDEQYF
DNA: TGTGCCAGCAGTGTAGCCGGGGGCGACGAGCAGTACTTC

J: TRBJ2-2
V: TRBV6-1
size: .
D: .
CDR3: CASRDQPFSGELFF
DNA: TGTGCCAGCCGGGACCAGCCTTTCTCCGGGGAGCTGTTTTTT

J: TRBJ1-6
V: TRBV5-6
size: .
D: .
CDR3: CASRLAGGSRGNSPLHF
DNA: TGTGCCAGCAGATTGGCTGGGGGATCGAGGGGTAATTCACCCCTCCACTTT

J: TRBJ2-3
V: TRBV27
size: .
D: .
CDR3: CASSLTAGRNSRTQYF
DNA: TGTGCCAGCAGTTTAACGGCGGGGCGGAATTCGCGAACGCAGTATTTT

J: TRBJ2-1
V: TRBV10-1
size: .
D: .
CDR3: CASSQASSRGGPSSYNEQFF
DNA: TGCGCCAGCAGTCAGGCTTCGAGTCGCGGGGGCCCTAGCTCCTACAATGAGCAGTTCTTC

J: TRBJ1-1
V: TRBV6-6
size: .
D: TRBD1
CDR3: CASSPHRGETEAFF
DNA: TGTGCCAGCAGTCCGCACAGGGGGGAAACTGAAGCTTTCTTT

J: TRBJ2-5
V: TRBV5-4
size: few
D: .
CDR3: CASSLISAQETQYF
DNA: TGTGCCAGCAGCTTGATTAGCGCCCAAGAGACCCAGTACTTC

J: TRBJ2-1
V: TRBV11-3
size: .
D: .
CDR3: CASSSTEDNEQFF
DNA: TGTGCCAGCAGCTCAACAGAGGACAATGAGCAGTTCTTC

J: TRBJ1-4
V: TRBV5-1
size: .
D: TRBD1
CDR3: CASREQGVINEKLFF
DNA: TGCGCCAGCAGGGAACAGGGGGTAATTAACGAAAAACTGTTTTTT

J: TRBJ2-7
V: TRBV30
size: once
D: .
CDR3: CAWSPEGLEQYF
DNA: TGTGCCTGGAGTCCGGAAGGTCTCGAGCAGTACTTC

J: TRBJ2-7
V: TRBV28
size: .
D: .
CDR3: CASLSTGPRSYEQYF
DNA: TGTGCCAGCCTGTCGACGGGGCCGCGTTCCTACGAGCAGTACTTC

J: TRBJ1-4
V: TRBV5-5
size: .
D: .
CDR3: CASTSGMIATNEKLFF
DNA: TGTGCCAGCACCAGTGGGATGATTGCAACTAATGAAAAACTGTTTTTT

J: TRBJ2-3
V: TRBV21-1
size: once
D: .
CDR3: CASSKGHRPLFTDTQYF
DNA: TGTGCCAGCAGCAAAGGGCATCGTCCCCTCTTCACAGATACGCAGTATTTT

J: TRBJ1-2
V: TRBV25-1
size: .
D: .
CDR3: CASSSALTGRSGYTF
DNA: TGTGCCAGCAGTTCGGCTCTCACAGGGCGGAGTGGCTACACCTTC

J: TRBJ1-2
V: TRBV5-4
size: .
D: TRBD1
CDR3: CASSHRQGRVNGYTF
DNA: TGTGCCAGCAGCCACAGACAGGGGAGGGTAAATGGCTACACCTTC

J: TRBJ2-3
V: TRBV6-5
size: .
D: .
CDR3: CASSPGLDTQYF
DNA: TGTGCCAGCAGTCCTGGCCTGGATACGCAGTATTTT

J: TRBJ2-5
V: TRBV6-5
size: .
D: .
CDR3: CASSYQGPQETQYF
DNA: TGTGCCAGCAGTTACCAGGGGCCCCAAGAGACCCAGTACTTC

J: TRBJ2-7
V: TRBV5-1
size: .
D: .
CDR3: CASSPVGRASSYEQYF
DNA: TGCGCCAGCAGCCCCGTCGGCAGGGCGAGCTCCTACGAGCAGTACTTC

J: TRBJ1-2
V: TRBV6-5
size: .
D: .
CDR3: CASSYAKGANYGYTF
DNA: TGTGCCAGCAGTTACGCGAAGGGGGCTAACTATGGCTACACCTTC

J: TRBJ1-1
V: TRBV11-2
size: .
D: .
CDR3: CASSLGYRVSTEAFF
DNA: TGTGCCAGCAGCTTAGGATACAGGGTTAGCACTGAAGCTTTCTTT

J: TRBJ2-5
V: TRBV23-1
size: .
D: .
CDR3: CASSQSERDQETQYF
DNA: TGCGCCAGCAGTCAATCCGAAAGGGACCAAGAGACCCAGTACTTC

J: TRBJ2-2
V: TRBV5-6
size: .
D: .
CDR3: CASSPGTTVTGELFF
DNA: TGTGCCAGCAGCCCCGGGACAACGGTAACCGGGGAGCTGTTTTTT